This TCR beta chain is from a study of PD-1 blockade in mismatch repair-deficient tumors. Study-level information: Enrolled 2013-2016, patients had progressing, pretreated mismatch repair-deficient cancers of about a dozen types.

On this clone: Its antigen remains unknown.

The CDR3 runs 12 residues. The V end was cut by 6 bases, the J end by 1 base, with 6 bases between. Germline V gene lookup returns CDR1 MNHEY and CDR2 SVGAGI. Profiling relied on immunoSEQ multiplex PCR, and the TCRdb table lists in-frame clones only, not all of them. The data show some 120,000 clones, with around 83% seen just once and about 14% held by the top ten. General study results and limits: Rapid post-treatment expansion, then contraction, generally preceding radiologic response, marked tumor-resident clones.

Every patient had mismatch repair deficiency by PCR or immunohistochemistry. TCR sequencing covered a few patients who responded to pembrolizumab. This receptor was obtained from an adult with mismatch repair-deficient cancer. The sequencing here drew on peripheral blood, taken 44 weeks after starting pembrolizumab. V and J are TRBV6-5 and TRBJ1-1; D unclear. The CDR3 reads CASSRGNTEAFF. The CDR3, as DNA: TGTGCCAGCAGCCGGGGGAACACTGAAGCTTTCTTT.